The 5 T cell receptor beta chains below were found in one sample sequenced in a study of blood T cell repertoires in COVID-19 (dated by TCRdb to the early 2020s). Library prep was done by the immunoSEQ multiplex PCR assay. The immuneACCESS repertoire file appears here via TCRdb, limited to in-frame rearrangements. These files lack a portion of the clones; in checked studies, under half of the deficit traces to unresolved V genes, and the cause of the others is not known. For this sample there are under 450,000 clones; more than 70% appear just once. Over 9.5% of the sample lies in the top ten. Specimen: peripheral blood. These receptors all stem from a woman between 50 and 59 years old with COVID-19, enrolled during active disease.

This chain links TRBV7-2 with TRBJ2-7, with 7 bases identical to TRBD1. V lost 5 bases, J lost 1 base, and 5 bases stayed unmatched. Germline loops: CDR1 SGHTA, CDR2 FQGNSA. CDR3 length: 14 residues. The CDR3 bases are TGTGCCAGCAGCCAGACAGGGTCATCCTACGAGCAGTACTTC. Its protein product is CASSQTGSSYEQYF.

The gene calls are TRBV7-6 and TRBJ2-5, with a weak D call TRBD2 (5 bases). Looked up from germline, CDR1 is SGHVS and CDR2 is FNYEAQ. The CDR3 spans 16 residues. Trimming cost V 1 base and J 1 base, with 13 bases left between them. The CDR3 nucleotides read TGTGCCAGCAGCTTAGGTATCGAGGGTCCCCAAGAGACCCAGTACTTC. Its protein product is CASSLGIEGPQETQYF.

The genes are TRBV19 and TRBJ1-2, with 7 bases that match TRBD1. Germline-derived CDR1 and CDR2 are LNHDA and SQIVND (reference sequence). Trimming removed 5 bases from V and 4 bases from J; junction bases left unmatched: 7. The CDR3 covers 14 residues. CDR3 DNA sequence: TGTGCCAGTAGTCCGGACAGGCGCATCTATGGCTACACCTTC. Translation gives CASSPDRRIYGYTF.

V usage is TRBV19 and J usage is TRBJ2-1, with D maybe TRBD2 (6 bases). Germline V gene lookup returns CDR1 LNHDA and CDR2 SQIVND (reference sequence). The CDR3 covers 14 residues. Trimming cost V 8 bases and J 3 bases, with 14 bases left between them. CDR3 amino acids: CASRGTDYYNEQFF. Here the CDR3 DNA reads TGTGCCAGTCGCGGGACTGATTACTACAATGAGCAGTTCTTC.

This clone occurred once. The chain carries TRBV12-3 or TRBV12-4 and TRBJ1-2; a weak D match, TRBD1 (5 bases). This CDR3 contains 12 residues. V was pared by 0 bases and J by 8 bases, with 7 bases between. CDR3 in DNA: TGTGCCAGCAGTTTAGCGGGGGGAGGCTACACCTTC. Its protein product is CASSLAGGGYTF.